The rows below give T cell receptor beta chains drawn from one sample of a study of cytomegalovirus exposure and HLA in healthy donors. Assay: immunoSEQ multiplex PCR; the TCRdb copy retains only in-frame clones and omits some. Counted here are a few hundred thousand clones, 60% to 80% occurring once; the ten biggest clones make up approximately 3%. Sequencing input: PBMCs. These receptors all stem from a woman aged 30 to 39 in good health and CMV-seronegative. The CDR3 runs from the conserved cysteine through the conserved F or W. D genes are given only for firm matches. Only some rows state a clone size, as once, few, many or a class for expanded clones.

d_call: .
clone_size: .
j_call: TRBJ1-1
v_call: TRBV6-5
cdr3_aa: CASSSTSTGYNTEAFF
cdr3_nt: TGTGCCAGCAGTTCTACCTCGACAGGTTATAACACTGAAGCTTTCTTT

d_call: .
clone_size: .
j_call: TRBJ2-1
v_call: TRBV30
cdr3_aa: CAWSSGFEQFF
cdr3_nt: TGTGCCTGGAGTTCGGGGTTTGAGCAGTTCTTC

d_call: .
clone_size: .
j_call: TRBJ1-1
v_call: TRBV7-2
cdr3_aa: CASSFTGTRNTEAFF
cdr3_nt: TGTGCCAGCAGCTTTACCGGGACACGGAACACTGAAGCTTTCTTT

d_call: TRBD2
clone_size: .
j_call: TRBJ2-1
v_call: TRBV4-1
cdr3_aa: CASSQSSGSSYNEQFF
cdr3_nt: TGCGCCAGCAGCCAGAGCAGCGGGAGTTCCTACAATGAGCAGTTCTTC

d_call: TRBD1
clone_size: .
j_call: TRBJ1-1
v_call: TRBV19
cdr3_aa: CASRFQGEINTEAFF
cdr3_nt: TGTGCCAGTAGATTTCAGGGGGAGATAAACACTGAAGCTTTCTTT

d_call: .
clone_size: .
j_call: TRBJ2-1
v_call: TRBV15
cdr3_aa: CATSSETGLWAGLFF
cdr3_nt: TGTGCCACCAGCAGCGAGACAGGGTTGTGGGCGGGGTTATTCTTC

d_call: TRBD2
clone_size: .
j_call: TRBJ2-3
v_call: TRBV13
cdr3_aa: CASSTGLAGGSRTDTQYF
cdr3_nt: TGTGCCAGCAGCACGGGACTAGCGGGAGGGTCCCGCACAGATACGCAGTATTTT

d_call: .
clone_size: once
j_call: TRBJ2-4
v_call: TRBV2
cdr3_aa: CASSRGVQYF
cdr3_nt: TGTGCCAGCTCCCGAGGAGTTCAGTACTTC

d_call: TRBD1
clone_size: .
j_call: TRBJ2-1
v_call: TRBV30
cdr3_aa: CAWSPGGRAEQFF
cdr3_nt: TGTGCCTGGAGCCCAGGGGGTCGTGCTGAGCAGTTCTTC

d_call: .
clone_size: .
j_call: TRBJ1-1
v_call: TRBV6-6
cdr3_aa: CASSYFGETEAFF
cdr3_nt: TGTGCCAGCAGTTACTTCGGGGAGACTGAAGCTTTCTTT

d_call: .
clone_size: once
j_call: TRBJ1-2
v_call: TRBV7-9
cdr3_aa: CASSLGTAFYGYTF
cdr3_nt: TGTGCCAGCAGCTTAGGGACAGCTTTCTATGGCTACACCTTC

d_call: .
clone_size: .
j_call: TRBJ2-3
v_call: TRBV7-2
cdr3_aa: CASSLVGLADTQYF
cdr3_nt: TGTGCCAGCAGCTTAGTGGGACTTGCAGATACGCAGTATTTT

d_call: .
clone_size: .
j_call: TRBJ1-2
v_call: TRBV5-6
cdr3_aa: CASSALTGSYGYTF
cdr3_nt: TGTGCCAGCAGCGCCCTTACAGGGTCCTATGGCTACACCTTC

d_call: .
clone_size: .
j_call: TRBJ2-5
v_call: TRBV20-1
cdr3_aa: CSGPQGETQYF
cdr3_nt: TGCAGTGGTCCCCAGGGGGAGACCCAGTACTTC

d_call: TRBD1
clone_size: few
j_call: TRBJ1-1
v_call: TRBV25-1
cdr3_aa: CASSDSTGGTEAFF
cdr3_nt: TGTGCCAGCAGTGATTCTACAGGGGGCACTGAAGCTTTCTTT

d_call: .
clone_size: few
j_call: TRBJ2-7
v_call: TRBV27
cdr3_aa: CASSFSAYTYEQYF
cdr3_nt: TGTGCCAGCAGTTTCTCCGCATACACCTACGAGCAGTACTTC

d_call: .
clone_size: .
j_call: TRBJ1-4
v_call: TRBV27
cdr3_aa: CASSLSGGSTNEKLFF
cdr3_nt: TGTGCCAGCAGTTTATCAGGAGGCTCAACTAATGAAAAACTGTTTTTT

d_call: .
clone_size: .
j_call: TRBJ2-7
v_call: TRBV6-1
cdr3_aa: CASSEANRPRYF
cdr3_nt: TGTGCCAGCAGTGAAGCAAACAGGCCTCGGTACTTC

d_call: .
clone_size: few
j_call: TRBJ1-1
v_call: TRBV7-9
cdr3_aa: CASSLIGLPKTTEAFF
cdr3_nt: TGTGCCAGCAGCTTAATCGGTCTCCCTAAAACCACTGAAGCTTTCTTT

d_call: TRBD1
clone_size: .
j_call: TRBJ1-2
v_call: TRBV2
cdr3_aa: CASGDSVGYTF
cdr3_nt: TGTGCCAGCGGGGACAGCGTCGGCTACACCTTC

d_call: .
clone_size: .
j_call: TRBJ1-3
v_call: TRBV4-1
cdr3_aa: CASSFQTGNTIYF
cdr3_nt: TGCGCCAGCAGCTTCCAGACTGGAAACACCATATATTTT

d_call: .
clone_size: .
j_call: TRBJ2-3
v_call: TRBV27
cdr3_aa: CASSSSWGHVADTQYF
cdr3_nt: TGTGCCAGCAGTTCCTCGTGGGGACACGTGGCAGATACGCAGTATTTT

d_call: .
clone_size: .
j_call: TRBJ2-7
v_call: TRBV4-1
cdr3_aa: CASSQGQALSYEQYF
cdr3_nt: TGCGCCAGCAGCCAAGGACAGGCCCTCTCCTACGAGCAGTACTTC

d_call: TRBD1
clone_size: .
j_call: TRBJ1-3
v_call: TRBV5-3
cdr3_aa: CARSSHLLGQRSSGNTIYF
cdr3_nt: TGTGCCAGAAGCTCGCACCTGTTGGGACAGCGGAGCTCTGGAAACACCATATATTTT

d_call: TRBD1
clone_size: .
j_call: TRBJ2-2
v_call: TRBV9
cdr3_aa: CASTWTGHTGELFF
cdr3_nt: TGTGCCAGCACCTGGACAGGGCACACCGGGGAGCTGTTTTTT

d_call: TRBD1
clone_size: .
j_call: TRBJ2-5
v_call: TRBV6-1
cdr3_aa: CATKPGQGETQYF
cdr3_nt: TGTGCCACCAAACCGGGACAGGGAGAGACCCAGTACTTC

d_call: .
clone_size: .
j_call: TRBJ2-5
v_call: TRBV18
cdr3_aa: CASSGLKRETQYF
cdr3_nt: TGTGCCAGCTCGGGACTCAAGCGGGAGACCCAGTACTTC

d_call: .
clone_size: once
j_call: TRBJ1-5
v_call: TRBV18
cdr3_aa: CASSPGANGGQPQHF
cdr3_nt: TGTGCCAGCTCACCAGGGGCCAACGGGGGTCAGCCCCAGCATTTT

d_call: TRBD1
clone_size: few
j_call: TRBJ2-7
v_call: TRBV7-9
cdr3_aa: CASSLGTGMDEQYF
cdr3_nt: TGTGCCAGCAGCTTAGGGACAGGAATGGACGAGCAGTACTTC

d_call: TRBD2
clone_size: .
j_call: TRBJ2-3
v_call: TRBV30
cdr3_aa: CAWRPPGGRAADTQYF
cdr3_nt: TGTGCCTGGAGGCCCCCGGGGGGGAGGGCCGCAGATACGCAGTATTTT

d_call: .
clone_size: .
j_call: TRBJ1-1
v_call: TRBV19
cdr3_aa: CASSIGGQREAFF
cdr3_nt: TGTGCCAGTAGTATAGGCGGACAGCGTGAAGCTTTCTTT

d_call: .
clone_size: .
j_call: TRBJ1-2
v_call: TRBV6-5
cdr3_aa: CASSYSQGLNYGYTF
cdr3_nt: TGTGCCAGCAGTTACTCGCAGGGTCTTAACTATGGCTACACCTTC

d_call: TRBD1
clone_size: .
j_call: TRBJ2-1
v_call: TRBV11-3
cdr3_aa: CASSAGQGSYNEQFF
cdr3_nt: TGTGCCAGCAGCGCGGGACAGGGCTCCTACAATGAGCAGTTCTTC

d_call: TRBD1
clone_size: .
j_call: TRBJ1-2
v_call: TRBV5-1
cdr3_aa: CASRQTGDFYGYTF
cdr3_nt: TGCGCCAGCAGACAGACAGGGGACTTCTATGGCTACACCTTC

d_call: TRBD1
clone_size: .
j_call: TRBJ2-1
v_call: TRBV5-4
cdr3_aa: CASSARDRTNEQFF
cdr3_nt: TGTGCCAGCAGCGCCAGGGACAGGACCAATGAGCAGTTCTTC

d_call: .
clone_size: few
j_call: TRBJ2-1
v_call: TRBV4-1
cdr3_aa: CASTPGIGSVEQFF
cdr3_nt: TGCGCCAGCACCCCAGGGATTGGATCGGTTGAGCAGTTCTTC

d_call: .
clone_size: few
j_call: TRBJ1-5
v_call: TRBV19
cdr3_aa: CASSSLLRDISNQPQHF
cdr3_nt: TGTGCCAGTAGTTCCCTTCTCCGGGATATTAGCAATCAGCCCCAGCATTTT

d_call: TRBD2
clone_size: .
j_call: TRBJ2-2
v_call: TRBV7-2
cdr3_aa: CASSLREWDRGAVF
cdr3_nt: TGTGCCAGCAGCTTGCGGGAGTGGGACCGGGGAGCTGTTTTT

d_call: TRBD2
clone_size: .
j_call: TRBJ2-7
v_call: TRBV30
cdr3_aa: CAWSVGAGLRSYEQYF
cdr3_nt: TGTGCCTGGAGTGTAGGCGCGGGACTACGATCCTACGAGCAGTACTTC

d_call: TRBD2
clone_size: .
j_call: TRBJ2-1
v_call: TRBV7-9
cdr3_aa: CSSSPPGLHLFF
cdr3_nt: TGTTCCAGCAGTCCCCCGGGACTACACTTATTCTTC

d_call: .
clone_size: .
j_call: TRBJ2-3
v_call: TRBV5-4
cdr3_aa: CASSSPERGTFTDTQYF
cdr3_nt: TGTGCCAGCAGCTCCCCCGAGCGCGGAACCTTCACAGATACGCAGTATTTT

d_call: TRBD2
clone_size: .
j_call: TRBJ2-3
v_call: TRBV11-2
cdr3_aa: CASSLDLAGGGTDTQYF
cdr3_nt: TGTGCCAGCAGCTTAGATCTCGCGGGAGGGGGCACAGATACGCAGTATTTT

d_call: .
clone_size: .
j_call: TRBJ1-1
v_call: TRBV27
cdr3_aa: CASSLGQVNTEAFF
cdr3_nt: TGTGCCAGCAGTTTAGGGCAGGTGAACACTGAAGCTTTCTTT